The TCR beta chain under discussion was sequenced for a study of cytomegalovirus exposure and HLA in healthy donors. Whole-study results and caveats: TCR beta chains numbering some 160 were designated cytomegalovirus-associated.

PCR amplification relied on 60 Vbeta primers (plus 13 Jbeta primers). Profiling relied on immunoSEQ multiplex PCR, and the TCRdb table lists in-frame clones only, not all of them. The repertoire holds 120,000 or so clones, more than 75% seen once, with 1.8% in the top ten. The CDR3 sequence is 15 residues long. The germline V gene has CDR1 SGHNT and CDR2 YYREEE (reference sequence). V lost 5 bases and J lost 0; bases outside the gene matches: 3. Details on this clone: Its matching antigen is unknown.

This chain links TRBV5-4 with TRBJ2-5; 11 nucleotides match TRBD2. The material sequenced was PBMCs. The receptor's source is a man aged 18 to 29 in good health and CMV-seronegative. The CDR3 DNA is TGTGCCAGCAGATTAGCGGGGGGGAACCAAGAGACCCAGTACTTC. This translates into CASRLAGGNQETQYF.